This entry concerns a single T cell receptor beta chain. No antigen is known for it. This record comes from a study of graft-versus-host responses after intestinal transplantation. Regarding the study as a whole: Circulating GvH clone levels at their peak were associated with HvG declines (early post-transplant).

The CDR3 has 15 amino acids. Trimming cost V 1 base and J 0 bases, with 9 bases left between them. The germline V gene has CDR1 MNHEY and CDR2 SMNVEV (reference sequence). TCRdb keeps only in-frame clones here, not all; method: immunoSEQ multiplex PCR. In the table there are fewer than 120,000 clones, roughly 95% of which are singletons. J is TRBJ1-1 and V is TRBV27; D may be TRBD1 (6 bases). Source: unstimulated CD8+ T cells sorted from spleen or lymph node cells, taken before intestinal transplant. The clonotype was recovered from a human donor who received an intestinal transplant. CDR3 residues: CASSLWGGLNTEAFF. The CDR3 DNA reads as TGTGCCAGCAGTTTATGGGGGGGGCTGAACACTGAAGCTTTCTTT.